These 27 T cell receptor beta chains were sequenced from one sample in a study of blood T cells in healthy people across ages. Together with a sample-barcoded 5' primer, a J-beta primer mix was included in a second PCR lasting 7 to 11 cycles. TCRdb processed the 5' RACE reads anew with MiXCR; each CDR3 protein has one entry. The table lists under 800,000 distinct CDR3 sequences, roughly 21% of them singletons. Source material: blood. These receptors were obtained from a man aged 70-80 years in good health.

This clonotype was counted at least ten times. The rearrangement links TRBV27 to TRBJ2-1; the match to TRBD2 covers 13 bases. With 7 bases clipped from V and 7 bases from J, the junction kept 13 bases outside the gene matches. CDR1 and CDR2 from the germline V gene are MNHEY and SMNVEV (reference sequence). The length of the CDR3 is 17 residues. Here the CDR3 reads CASKPGLAGLGGNEQFF. DNA of the CDR3: TGTGCCAGCAAACCGGGACTAGCGGGATTAGGAGGGAATGAGCAGTTCTTC.

Regarding this clonotype: One end of the junction varies from germline; a read error may be responsible. The CDR3 DNA reads as TGCAGTGCTAGAGATTTGGCGGGGAGAGATTCGCAGTATTTT. Protein sequence: CSARDLAGRDSQYF. This sequence joins TRBV20-1 and TRBJ2-3, with a tentative D call TRBD2 (6 bases). CDR1 DFQATT and CDR2 SNEGSKA come from the germline V gene (reference sequence). The CDR3 sequence is 14 residues long.

The genes are TRBV9 and TRBJ2-3; a weak D match, TRBD1 (5 bases). Trimming pared 0 bases from V and 0 bases from J, leaving 8 bases between. This CDR3 comprises 15 residues. Germline loops: CDR1 SGDLS, CDR2 YYNGEE. The chain's CDR3 is CASSVAPGSTDTQYF. CDR3 nucleotides: TGTGCCAGCAGCGTAGCTCCAGGGAGCACAGATACGCAGTATTTT.

The rearrangement links TRBV20-1 to TRBJ2-5; D unresolved. The DNA end favors TRBJ2-7, so the J call may be wrong. This CDR3 has 13 residues. Germline V CDR1 and CDR2: DFQATT, SNEGSKA (reference sequence). In DNA, the CDR3 is TGCAGTGCTAGCGGGCAGGTCGTTTACGAGCAGTACTTC. Its translation: CSASGQVVYEQYF.

The chain joins TRBV10-3 to TRBJ2-5; possible D gene TRBD1, 5 bases. The DNA end is more similar to TRBJ2-1, so the J call may be wrong. The CDR3 is made up of 14 amino acids. The V gene's germline CDR1 is ENHRY and CDR2 SYGVKD. The chain's CDR3 is CAISESRGIDEQFF. The CDR3 DNA reads TGTGCCATCAGTGAGTCTAGGGGCATCGATGAGCAGTTCTTC.

This clonotype was seen at least ten times. The rearrangement links TRBV2 to TRBJ2-1; TRBD2 matches at 8 bases. This CDR3 is built from 15 residues. J lost 0 bases, V lost 5 bases, and 3 bases had no gene match. The V gene's germline CDR1 is SNHLY and CDR2 FYNNEI. The CDR3 spells CASSRGGSSYNEQFF. Here the CDR3 DNA reads TGTGCCAGCAGTCGGGGGGGGAGCTCCTACAATGAGCAGTTCTTC.

The rearrangement joins TRBV7-9 to TRBJ2-5, with D hard to call. This CDR3 has 12 residues. CDR1 and CDR2 (germline): SEHNR, FQNEAQ (reference sequence). V shed 3 bases and J shed 5 bases, with 7 bases lying between them. CDR3 region: CASSFSLETQYF. DNA for the CDR3: TGTGCCAGCAGCTTCAGCTTGGAGACCCAGTACTTC.

The chain has TRBV5-8 and TRBJ2-3; 9 bases are shared with TRBD2. The CDR3 is 17 residues long. With V trimmed by 0 bases and J by 2 bases, 7 bases remained unmatched. The germline gives CDR1 SGHTS, CDR2 YDEGEE. The CDR3 here is CASSLDLLAGITDTQYF. The CDR3 DNA sequence: TGTGCCAGCAGCTTGGATCTGCTAGCGGGAATCACAGATACGCAGTATTTT.

This clonotype came up a few times. The J gene is TRBJ2-3, the V gene TRBV29-1; 11 positions agree with TRBD2. The trim removed 7 bases at V and 5 bases at J, leaving 14 bases unmatched. The CDR3 covers 16 residues. Germline-derived CDR1 and CDR2 are SQVTM and ANQGSEA. The CDR3 here is CSAERAPGLAGDTQYF. In DNA, the CDR3 is TGCAGCGCCGAGAGAGCCCCCGGACTAGCGGGAGATACGCAGTATTTT.

This clonotype was counted only a few times. J is TRBJ1-5 and V is TRBV2, with 9 bases aligning to TRBD1. With V trimmed by 4 bases and J by 6 bases, 1 base remained unmatched. Germline V gene lookup returns CDR1 SNHLY and CDR2 FYNNEI. This CDR3 has 13 amino acids. As DNA, the CDR3 is TGTGCCAGCAGTGGACAGGGGGTTCAGCCCCAGCATTTT. Its protein is CASSGQGVQPQHF.

This clonotype was recorded at least ten times. The rearrangement links TRBV20-1 to TRBJ2-5; 8 nucleotides align to TRBD2. This CDR3 comprises 17 residues. Germline V lookup: CDR1 DFQATT, CDR2 SNEGSKA (reference sequence). Trimming cost V 4 bases and J 5 bases; bases outside gene matches: 18. CDR3 nucleotide sequence: TGCAGTGCTACCAACCTCATTCGACTAGCGAGTCGGGAGACCCAGTACTTC. Its protein product is CSATNLIRLASRETQYF.

This clonotype was observed a few times. This rearrangement joins TRBV7-3 to TRBJ2-5; 11 bases are shared with TRBD2. J gave up 1 base and V 4 bases, and 8 bases lay outside the gene matches. The CDR3 length is 17 residues. Germline V gene sequence: CDR1 SGHTA, CDR2 FQGTGA. CDR3 residues: CASSSHSGRAGQETQYF. The DNA of the CDR3 is TGTGCCAGCAGCTCACATAGCGGGAGGGCTGGCCAAGAGACCCAGTACTTC.

There are many counts of this clonotype. This sequence joins TRBV4-1 and TRBJ2-3; possibly TRBD2 for D (5 bases). This CDR3 contains 16 residues. V was shortened by 2 bases and J by 2 bases, with 14 bases between the two germline ends. Germline loops: CDR1 MGHRA, CDR2 YSYEKL. CDR3 protein: CASSQRASRNTDTQYF. In DNA, the CDR3 is TGCGCCAGCAGCCAACGGGCTAGCCGAAACACAGATACGCAGTATTTT.

In its sample, this clonotype was seen a few times. The chain employs TRBV7-9 and TRBJ1-3, with 8 bases aligning to TRBD1. The CDR3 is made up of 15 amino acids. Trimming took 4 bases from V and 2 from J; bases not matched to a gene: 4. Germline V gene sequence: CDR1 SEHNR, CDR2 FQNEAQ (reference sequence). CDR3 loop: CASSSRDRTGNTIYF. CDR3 DNA: TGTGCCAGCAGCTCCCGGGACAGGACTGGAAACACCATATATTTT.

V is TRBV7-9 and J is TRBJ2-5, with 7 bases matching TRBD2. V lost 0 bases and J lost 5; bases outside the gene matches: 6. The CDR3 is made up of 15 amino acids. Germline loops: CDR1 SEHNR, CDR2 FQNEAQ (reference sequence). Written as DNA, the CDR3 is TGTGCCAGCAGCTTAGCGGCGGGAGCAGAGGAGACCCAGTACTTC. Amino acid sequence: CASSLAAGAEETQYF.

The chain uses TRBV7-8 and TRBJ2-7; D unclear. Deletions cut 5 bases from V and 0 bases from J, with 11 bases between. Germline CDR1 SGHVS, CDR2 FQNEAQ. The CDR3 length is 14 residues. As DNA, the CDR3 is TGTGCCAGCAGCCCCGGACGGAACTCCTACGAGCAGTACTTC. It specifies CASSPGRNSYEQYF.

This clonotype was recorded at least ten times. V and J are TRBV12-3 or TRBV12-4 and TRBJ2-7; the match to TRBD1 covers 7 bases. This CDR3 has 14 residues. The V gene end was trimmed by 3 bases and the J gene end by 3 bases; junction bases not matched to a gene: 5. DNA for the CDR3: TGTGCCAGCAGTTTCTGGACAGGACTCTACGAGCAGTACTTC. Its translation is CASSFWTGLYEQYF.

Details on this clonotype: The junction does not match germline at one end; this may be a read error. The V gene is TRBV7-2, the J gene TRBJ2-5, with 8 bases aligning to TRBD1. The CDR3 covers 14 residues. The germline V gene encodes CDR1 SGHTA and CDR2 FQGNSA. CDR3 amino acids: CAGSLDRGRETQYF. The CDR3 DNA reads as TGTGCCGGCAGCTTAGACAGGGGACGAGAGACCCAGTACTTC.

The chain couples TRBV20-1 to TRBJ2-1; 12 bases are shared with TRBD2. Germline values: CDR1 DFQATT, CDR2 SNEGSKA (reference sequence). CDR3 length equals 15 residues. The V gene end was trimmed by 5 bases and the J gene end by 9 bases; junction bases not matched to a gene: 11. This CDR3 is CSAGQRLAGAGEQFF. The CDR3 DNA follows: TGCAGTGCTGGCCAACGACTAGCGGGAGCCGGTGAGCAGTTCTTC.

This rearrangement joins TRBV20-1 to TRBJ2-5; D uncertain. The DNA matches TRBJ2-7 better at its end, which makes the J call doubtful. Germline assignment: CDR1 DFQATT and CDR2 SNEGSKA (reference sequence). This CDR3 is built from 12 residues. Here the CDR3 reads CSASASSYEQYF. The CDR3 DNA reads TGCAGTGCTAGTGCGAGCTCCTACGAGCAGTACTTC.

Worth noting for this clonotype: It is likely a read error, because the conserved phenylalanine at the end of the CDR3 is missing. V gene TRBV12-3 or TRBV12-4 combines with J gene TRBJ2-7; 8 bases map to TRBD1. The CDR3 sequence is 14 residues long. V dropped 2 bases and J dropped 2; count of bases not matched to a gene: 2. The CDR3 nucleotides read TGTGCCAGCAGTTTAAGACAGGGGACCTACGAGCAGTACTTG. Its translation is CASSLRQGTYEQYL.

The J gene is TRBJ2-3, the V gene TRBV10-3; D is perhaps TRBD1 (6 bases). V was trimmed by 2 bases and J by 1 base, leaving 13 bases between them. Germline CDR1 ENHRY, CDR2 SYGVKD. There are 16 residues in the CDR3. CDR3 nucleotides: TGTGCCATCAGTGAGGAAACCAGGGGTGGCACAGATACGCAGTATTTT. Protein sequence: CAISEETRGGTDTQYF.

The chain is built from TRBV10-2 and TRBJ2-1; tentative D call: TRBD2 (5 bases). V was cut by 2 bases and J by 12 bases, with 14 bases left in between. This CDR3 comprises 13 residues. Germline values: CDR1 WSHSY, CDR2 SAAADI. This CDR3 reads CASSEMRRDGQFF. DNA of the CDR3: TGCGCCAGCAGTGAGATGAGACGGGATGGGCAGTTCTTC.

This clonotype came up a few times. V and J are TRBV9 and TRBJ1-2; no definite D call. V lost 0 bases and J 4 bases, leaving 13 bases between the germline ends. Germline values: CDR1 SGDLS, CDR2 YYNGEE. CDR3 length: 15 residues. The CDR3 bases are TGTGCCAGCAGCGTAGGACCCGATCCCGGCTATGGCTACACCTTC. It is translated as CASSVGPDPGYGYTF.

This clonotype appeared once. The chain is built from TRBV19 and TRBJ2-5; 7 bases are shared with TRBD1. The CDR3 totals 15 residues. With V trimmed by 5 bases and J by 6 bases, 12 bases remained unmatched. CDR1 and CDR2 (germline): LNHDA, SQIVND (reference sequence). In DNA, the CDR3 is TGTGCCAGTAGTCGTGGGGACAGACCTGGACAGACCCAGTACTTC. It codes for CASSRGDRPGQTQYF.

This clonotype was recorded a few times. The rearrangement joins TRBV7-3 to TRBJ2-3; D ambiguous. This CDR3 spans 15 amino acids. The V and J ends lost 2 bases and 4 bases respectively, with 13 bases between them. The germline V gene encodes CDR1 SGHTA and CDR2 FQGTGA. As DNA, the CDR3 is TGTGCCAGCAGCTTATCTCCCGGAGCCCCAGATACGCAGTATTTT. It codes for CASSLSPGAPDTQYF. Variable domain in full (rest from reference TRBV7-3 and TRBJ2-3): GAGVSQTPSNKVTEKGKYVELRCDPISGHTALYWYRQSLGQGPEFLIYFQGTGAADDSGLPNDRFFAVRPEGSVSTLKIQRTERGDSAVYLCASSLSPGAPDTQYFGPGTRLTVL.

The rearrangement uses TRBV10-3 and TRBJ1-2; a weak D match, TRBD1 (6 bases). V was clipped by 3 bases and J by 4 bases, with 15 bases between them. The V gene's germline CDR1 is ENHRY and CDR2 SYGVKD. This CDR3 region has 15 residues. CDR3 region: CAISDTRGAFYGYTF. CDR3 sequence (DNA): TGTGCCATCAGTGACACGCGGGGGGCGTTCTATGGCTACACCTTC.